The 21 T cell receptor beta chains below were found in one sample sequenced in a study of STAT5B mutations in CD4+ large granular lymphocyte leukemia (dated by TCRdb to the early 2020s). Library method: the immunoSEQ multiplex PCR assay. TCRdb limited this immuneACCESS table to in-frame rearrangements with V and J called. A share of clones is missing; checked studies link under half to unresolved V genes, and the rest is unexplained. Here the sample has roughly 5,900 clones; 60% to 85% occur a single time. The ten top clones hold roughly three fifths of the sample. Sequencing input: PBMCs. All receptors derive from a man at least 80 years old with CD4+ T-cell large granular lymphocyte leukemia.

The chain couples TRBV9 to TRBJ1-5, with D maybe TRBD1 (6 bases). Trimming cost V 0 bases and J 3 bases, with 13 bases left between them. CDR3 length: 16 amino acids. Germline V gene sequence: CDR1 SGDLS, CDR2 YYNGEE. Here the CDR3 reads CASSVEGGGPNQPQHF. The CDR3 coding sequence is TGTGCCAGCAGCGTAGAGGGTGGGGGGCCCAATCAGCCCCAGCATTTT.

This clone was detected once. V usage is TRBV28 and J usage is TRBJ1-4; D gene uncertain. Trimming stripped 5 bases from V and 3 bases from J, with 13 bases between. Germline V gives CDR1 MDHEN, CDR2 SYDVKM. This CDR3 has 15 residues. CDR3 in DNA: TGTGCCAGCAGTCCCCAGAGGGCTGCTAATGAAAAACTGTTTTTT. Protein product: CASSPQRAANEKLFF.

The CDR3 protein is CASSPNTGTPYGYTF. Here the CDR3 DNA reads TGTGCCAGCAGCCCAAATACCGGGACACCGTATGGCTACACCTTC. The chain couples TRBV9 to TRBJ1-2, with D possibly matching TRBD1 (6 bases). Germline V gene sequence: CDR1 SGDLS, CDR2 YYNGEE. This CDR3 spans 15 amino acids. Trimming removed 4 bases at V and 5 bases at J, with 18 bases between.

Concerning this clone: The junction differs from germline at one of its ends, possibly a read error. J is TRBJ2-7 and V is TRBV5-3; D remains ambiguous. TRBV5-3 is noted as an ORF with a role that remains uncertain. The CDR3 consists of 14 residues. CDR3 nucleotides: TGTGCCAGCAGCTTAGCTGGACGGGCCTACGAGCAGTACTTC. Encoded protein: CASSLAGRAYEQYF.

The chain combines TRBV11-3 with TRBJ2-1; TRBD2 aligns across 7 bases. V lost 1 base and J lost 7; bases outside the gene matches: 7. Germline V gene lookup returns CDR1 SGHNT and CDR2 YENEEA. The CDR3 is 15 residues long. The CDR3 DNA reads TGTGCCAGCAGCTTAGGTTTGGGAGGGACTAATGAGCAGTTCTTC. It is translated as CASSLGLGGTNEQFF. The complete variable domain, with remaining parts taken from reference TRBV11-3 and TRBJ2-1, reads EAGVVQSPRYKIIEKKQPVAFWCNPISGHNTLYWYLQNLGQGPELLIRYENEEAVDDSQLPKDRFSAERLKGVDSTLKIQPAELGDSAVYLCASSLGLGGTNEQFFGPGTRLTVL.

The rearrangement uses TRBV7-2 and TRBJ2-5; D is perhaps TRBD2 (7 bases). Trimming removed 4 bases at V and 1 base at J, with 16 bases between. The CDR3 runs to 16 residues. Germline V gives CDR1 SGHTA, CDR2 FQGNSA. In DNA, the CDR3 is TGTGCCAGCAGCTGGTCGGGGGGCCCCGTCCAAGAGACCCAGTACTTC. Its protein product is CASSWSGGPVQETQYF. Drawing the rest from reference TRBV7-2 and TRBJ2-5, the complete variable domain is GAGVSQSPSNKVTEKGKDVELRCDPISGHTALYWYRQSLGQGLEFLIYFQGNSAPDKSGLPSDRFSAERTGGSVSTLTIQRTQQEDSAVYLCASSWSGGPVQETQYFGPGTRLLVL.

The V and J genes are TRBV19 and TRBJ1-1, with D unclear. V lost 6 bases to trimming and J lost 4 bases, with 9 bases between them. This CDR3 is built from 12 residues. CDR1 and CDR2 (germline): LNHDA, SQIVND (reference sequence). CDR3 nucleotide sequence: TGTGCCAGTAGACTCGGCTTCACTGAAGCTTTCTTT. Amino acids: CASRLGFTEAFF.

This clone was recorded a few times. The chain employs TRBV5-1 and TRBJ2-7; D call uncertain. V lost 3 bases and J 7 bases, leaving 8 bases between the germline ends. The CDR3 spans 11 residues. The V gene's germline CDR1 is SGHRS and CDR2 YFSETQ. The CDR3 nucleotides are TGCGCCAGCAGCTCAGCTAAGGAGCAGTACTTC. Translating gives CASSSAKEQYF.

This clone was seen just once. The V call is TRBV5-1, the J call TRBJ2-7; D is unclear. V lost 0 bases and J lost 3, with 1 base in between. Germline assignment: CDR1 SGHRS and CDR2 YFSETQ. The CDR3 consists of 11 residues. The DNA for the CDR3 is TGCGCCAGCAGCTTGGGCTACGAGCAGTACTTC. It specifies CASSLGYEQYF.

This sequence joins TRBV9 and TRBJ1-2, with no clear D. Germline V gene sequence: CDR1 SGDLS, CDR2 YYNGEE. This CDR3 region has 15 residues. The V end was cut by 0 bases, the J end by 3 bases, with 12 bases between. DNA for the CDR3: TGTGCCAGCAGCGTAGGCAAGGGTGCGGACTATGGCTACACCTTC. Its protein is CASSVGKGADYGYTF.

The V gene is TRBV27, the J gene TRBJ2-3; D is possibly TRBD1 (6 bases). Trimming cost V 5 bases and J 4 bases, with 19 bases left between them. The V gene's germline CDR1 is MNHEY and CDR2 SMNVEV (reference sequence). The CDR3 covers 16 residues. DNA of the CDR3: TGTGCCAGCAGTACCAGACAGGCTTGGCCGGCAGATACGCAGTATTTT. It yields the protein CASSTRQAWPADTQYF.

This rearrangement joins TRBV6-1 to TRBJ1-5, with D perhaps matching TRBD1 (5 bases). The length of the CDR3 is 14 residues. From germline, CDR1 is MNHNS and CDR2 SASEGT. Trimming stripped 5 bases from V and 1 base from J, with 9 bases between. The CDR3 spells CASSWRGSNQPQHF. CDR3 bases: TGTGCCAGCAGTTGGCGGGGCAGCAATCAGCCCCAGCATTTT.

The CDR3 region is CASSQDRGGGVDEQFF. CDR3 bases: TGCGCCAGCAGCCAAGATCGGGGCGGGGGGGTCGATGAGCAGTTCTTC. The chain uses TRBV4-1 and TRBJ2-1, with 9 bases that match TRBD2. Germline trimming cut 0 bases from V and 8 bases from J; bases unmatched to any gene: 8. The germline gives CDR1 MGHRA, CDR2 YSYEKL. CDR3 length: 16 residues.

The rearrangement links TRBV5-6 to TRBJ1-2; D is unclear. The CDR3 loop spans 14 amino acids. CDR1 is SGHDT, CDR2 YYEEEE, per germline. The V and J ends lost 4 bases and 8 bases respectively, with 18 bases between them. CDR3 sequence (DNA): TGTGCCAGCAGCCCCAGGCGGGGATCTGGCGGCTACACCTTC. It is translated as CASSPRRGSGGYTF.

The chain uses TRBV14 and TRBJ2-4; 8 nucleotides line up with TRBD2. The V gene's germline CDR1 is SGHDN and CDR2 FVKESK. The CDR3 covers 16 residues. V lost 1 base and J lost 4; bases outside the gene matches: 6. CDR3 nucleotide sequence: TGTGCCAGCAGCCAAGCGGGGGGGGCAATTAAAAACATTCAGTACTTC. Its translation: CASSQAGGAIKNIQYF. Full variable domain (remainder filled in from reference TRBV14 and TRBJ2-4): EAGVTQFPSHSVIEKGQTVTLRCDPISGHDNLYWYRRVMGKEIKFLLHFVKESKQDESGMPNNRFLAERTGGTYSTLKVQPAELEDSGVYFCASSQAGGAIKNIQYFGAGTRLSVL.

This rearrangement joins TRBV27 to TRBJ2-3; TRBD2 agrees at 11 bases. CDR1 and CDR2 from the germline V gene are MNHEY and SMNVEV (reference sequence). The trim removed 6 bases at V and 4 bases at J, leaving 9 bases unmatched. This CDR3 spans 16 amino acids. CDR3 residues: CASRLIAGGTADTQYF. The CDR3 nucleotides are TGTGCCAGCAGACTCATAGCGGGGGGGACTGCAGATACGCAGTATTTT.

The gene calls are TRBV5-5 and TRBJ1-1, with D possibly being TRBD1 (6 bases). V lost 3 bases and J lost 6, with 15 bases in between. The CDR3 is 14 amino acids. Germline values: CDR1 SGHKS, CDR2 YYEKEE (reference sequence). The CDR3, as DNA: TGTGCCAGCAGCTCGGCGAGGGGGGCCCCTGAAGCTTTCTTT. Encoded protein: CASSSARGAPEAFF.

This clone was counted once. The CDR3, as DNA: TGTGCCAGCAGCCTCCCCCGGGACAGGGGCTACAATGAGCAGTTCTTC. It yields the protein CASSLPRDRGYNEQFF. V and J are TRBV4-2 and TRBJ2-1; 10 bases fit TRBD1. The CDR3 covers 16 residues. V lost 4 bases to trimming and J lost 3 bases; unmatched junction nucleotides: 6. Per germline, CDR1 LGHNA and CDR2 YNFKEQ.

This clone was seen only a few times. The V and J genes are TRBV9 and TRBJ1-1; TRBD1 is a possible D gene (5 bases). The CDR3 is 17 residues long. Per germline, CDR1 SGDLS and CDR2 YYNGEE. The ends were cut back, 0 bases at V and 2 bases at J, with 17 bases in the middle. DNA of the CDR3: TGTGCCAGCAGCGTAGCTACCGGGACCCCCTCTAACACTGAAGCTTTCTTT. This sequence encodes CASSVATGTPSNTEAFF.

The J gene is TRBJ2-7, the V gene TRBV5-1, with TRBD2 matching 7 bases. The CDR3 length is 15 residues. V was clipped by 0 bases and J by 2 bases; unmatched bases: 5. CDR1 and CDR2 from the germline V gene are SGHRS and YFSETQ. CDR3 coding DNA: TGCGCCAGCAGCTTGGTCGGGGAGGGAACCTACGAGCAGTACTTC. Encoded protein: CASSLVGEGTYEQYF.

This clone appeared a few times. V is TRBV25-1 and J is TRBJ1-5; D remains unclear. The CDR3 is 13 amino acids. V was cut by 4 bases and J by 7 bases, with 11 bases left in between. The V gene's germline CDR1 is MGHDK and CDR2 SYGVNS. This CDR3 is CASSGLEGQPQHF. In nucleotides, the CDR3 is TGTGCCAGCAGTGGCCTTGAAGGCCAGCCCCAGCATTTT.